These T cell receptor beta chains were read from a single sample in a study of T-cell reconstitution after alpha-beta-depleted transplantation in children. TCRdb re-called the PCR reads through MiXCR, storing one row per CDR3 protein. In the table there are about 580,000 distinct CDR3 sequences, roughly a quarter of which are singletons. Sample: PBMCs, taken before TCRalphabeta/CD19-depleted stem cell transplant. The receptor source for this set is a boy under two years old with Wiskott-Aldrich syndrome, due to receive a stem cell transplant. Both conserved end residues are part of each CDR3. D genes are given only for firm matches. Part of the rows lack a size; the others show once, few, many or a class for expanded clones.

>TRBV6-1|TRBJ2-1|NA|many
TGTGCCAGCAGGCGGGACAGTTACAATGAGCAGTTCTTC
CASRRDSYNEQFF
>TRBV5-1|TRBJ2-7|NA|few
TGCGCCAGCAGCTTGTCTGACGACCTGCGGCAGTACTTC
CASSLSDDLRQYF
>TRBV27|TRBJ2-5|TRBD2|few
TGTGCCAGCAGCCCACTAGCGCAAAAAGAGACCCAGTACTTC
CASSPLAQKETQYF
>TRBV12-3/TRBV12-4|TRBJ2-1|NA|NA
TGTGCCAGCAGTCCTTCCGGGACCTCCTACAATGAGCAGTTCTTC
CASSPSGTSYNEQFF
>TRBV29-1|TRBJ1-2|TRBD1|NA
TGCAGCGTTTCGCCGGGACAGGGCGATGGCTACACCTTC
CSVSPGQGDGYTF
>TRBV20-1|TRBJ2-3|NA|few
TGCAGTGCTAGAGACTCGGCTCGGTCGGTAGTGAATACGCAGTATTTT
CSARDSARSVVNTQYF
>TRBV7-3|TRBJ2-7|TRBD1|few
TGTGCCAGCAGCTTAATGCCAGGGGGCGGATACGAGCAGTACTTC
CASSLMPGGGYEQYF
>TRBV7-2|TRBJ2-1|TRBD2|NA
TGTGCCAGCAGCTTGGGACTAGCGGCTTCCTACAATGAGCAGTTCTTC
CASSLGLAASYNEQFF
>TRBV27|TRBJ2-5|NA|NA
TGTGCCAGCAGTTCCTCAGGGTTTCCGCAGACCCAGTACTTC
CASSSSGFPQTQYF
>TRBV19|TRBJ2-1|TRBD2|NA
TGTGCCAGTAGTAGAAAACCGGGACTAGCGGGAGTTGATGAGCAGTTCTTC
CASSRKPGLAGVDEQFF
>TRBV15|TRBJ1-4|NA|NA
TGTGCCACCAGCAGAGATAGCAGAGCCTCTAATGAAAAACTGTTTTTT
CATSRDSRASNEKLFF
>TRBV13|TRBJ2-3|TRBD2|few
TGTGCCAGCAGACCGGGACTAGGGGCTTCAGATACGCAGTATTTT
CASRPGLGASDTQYF
>TRBV7-8|TRBJ2-1|TRBD1|few
TGTGCCAGCAGCTTAGAGGGGACAGTCCTCCTCTTC
CASSLEGTVLLF
>TRBV29-1|TRBJ2-7|NA|few
TGCAGCGTTGAGAGGGACCCCGGAGGAGAGCAGTACTTC
CSVERDPGGEQYF
>TRBV4-1|TRBJ1-1|NA|NA
TGCGCCAGCAGCCAAGTTCCGGTGGCGGAGAACACTGAAGCTTTCTTT
CASSQVPVAENTEAFF
>TRBV10-3|TRBJ2-7|NA|few
TGTGCCATCAGTGAAGGCCAGGAGACCTACGAGCAGTACTTC
CAISEGQETYEQYF
>TRBV5-1|TRBJ2-5|TRBD2|NA
TGCGCCAGCAGCAGGTCTAGCGGGAGAGAGACCCAGTACTTC
CASSRSSGRETQYF
>TRBV7-8|TRBJ2-1|NA|NA
TGTGCCAGCAGCTCCCCGCGTCGACGGGAATACTACAATGAGCAGTTCTTC
CASSSPRRREYYNEQFF
>TRBV5-1|TRBJ1-1|TRBD1|NA
TGCGCCAGCATGGGCATCGGGGGAGGGGGCGCCTACACTGAAGCTTTCTTT
CASMGIGGGGAYTEAFF
>TRBV28|TRBJ1-5|NA|few
TGTGCCAGCAGTTTGTCCGGTCCGGGCAATCAGCCCCAGCATTTT
CASSLSGPGNQPQHF
>TRBV20-1|TRBJ2-3|TRBD2|few
TGCAGTGCGGCCGGGACTAATACAGATACGCAGTATTTT
CSAAGTNTDTQYF
>TRBV7-6|TRBJ2-2|TRBD2|NA
TGTGCCAGCAGCTTACTTCCCGGACTAGTCGCCAGGGAGCTGTTTTTT
CASSLLPGLVARELFF
>TRBV20-1|TRBJ2-3|NA|few
TGCAGTGCTAGACAGGGGATTACAGATACGCAGTATTTT
CSARQGITDTQYF
>TRBV29-1|TRBJ2-1|TRBD1|NA
TGCAGCGTTGAAGGCAGGGGGAATGAGCAGTTCTTC
CSVEGRGNEQFF
>TRBV7-9|TRBJ1-3|NA|few
TGTGCCAGCAGCTTAGGGTCCAAGGAAGGAAACACCATATATTTT
CASSLGSKEGNTIYF
>TRBV5-6|TRBJ2-1|TRBD1|few
TGTGCCAGCAGCTTGGTTGGGGACAGGGAGCAGTTCTTC
CASSLVGDREQFF
>TRBV4-1|TRBJ1-2|TRBD1|NA
TGCGCCAGCAGCCAGACAGGGACCGATGGCTACACCTTC
CASSQTGTDGYTF
>TRBV28|TRBJ2-7|TRBD2|few
TGTGCCAGCAGTTTACTATCTAGCGGGGGGCCGTACGAGCAGTACTTC
CASSLLSSGGPYEQYF
>TRBV6-1|TRBJ2-3|TRBD1|NA
TGTGCCAGCAGGGGGACAGGGGGCCGTGTCACAGATACGCAGTATTTT
CASRGTGGRVTDTQYF
>TRBV5-1|TRBJ2-7|TRBD2|NA
TGCGCCAGCAGAGAAGAACTAGCGGGAGGGCCCTACGAGCAGTACTTC
CASREELAGGPYEQYF
>TRBV30|TRBJ1-2|TRBD1|NA
TGTGCCTGTACGCACCCGGGACAGGGACATGGCTACACCTTC
CACTHPGQGHGYTF
>TRBV5-1|TRBJ2-7|NA|few
TGCGCCAGCAGCCCTCTTGCCAGGCTCACCTACGAGCAGTACTTC
CASSPLARLTYEQYF
>TRBV6-6|TRBJ1-5|TRBD1|NA
TGTGCCAGCGGGATACAGGGGGATCAGCCCCAGCATTTT
CASGIQGDQPQHF
>TRBV5-1|TRBJ2-5|NA|few
TGCGCCAGCAGCGGCGGCCCACAAGAGACCCAGTACTTC
CASSGGPQETQYF
>TRBV20-1|TRBJ2-2|NA|NA
TGCAGTGCTAGAGCCGCGAGACTACCGAACACCGGGGAGCTGTTTTTT
CSARAARLPNTGELFF
>TRBV12-3/TRBV12-4|TRBJ2-1|NA|few
TGTGCCAGCAGAGTCCTAGCGGAGCAGTTCTTC
CASRVLAEQFF
>TRBV20-1|TRBJ2-1|TRBD2|NA
TGCAGTGCTTTCCCGACTAGCGGGAAGAGCTCCTACAATGAGCAGTTCTTC
CSAFPTSGKSSYNEQFF
>TRBV28|TRBJ2-5|NA|few
TGTGCCAGCAGTTTACCGAGGGGATGGGAGACCCAGTACTTC
CASSLPRGWETQYF
>TRBV25-1|TRBJ2-7|NA|NA
TGTGCCAGCAGAGCTGGGTGGAAAGGGTACGAGCAGTACTTC
CASRAGWKGYEQYF
>TRBV20-1|TRBJ2-5|TRBD2|NA
TGCAGTGCTAGCCCGCTAGCGGGGATCGTAGAGACCCAGTACTTC
CSASPLAGIVETQYF
>TRBV4-1|TRBJ2-5|NA|NA
TGCGCCAGCAGCCAAGATACTCCGGGAATGGTGGGAGAGACCCAGTACTTC
CASSQDTPGMVGETQYF
>TRBV29-1|TRBJ1-1|NA|NA
TGCAGCGTTGGGCAAGGGGATTTGAACACTGAAGCTTTCTTT
CSVGQGDLNTEAFF
>TRBV9|TRBJ2-1|TRBD2|NA
TGTGCCAGCAGCGGCGGGGGAGGACTAGCGGGGTACAATGAGCAGTTCTTC
CASSGGGGLAGYNEQFF
>TRBV6-5|TRBJ2-7|NA|once
TGTGCCAGCAGTTACGATCGGACCTACCCCTACGAGCAGTACTTC
CASSYDRTYPYEQYF
>TRBV28|TRBJ2-7|TRBD2|NA
TGTGTCAGCAGTTTTCTCGCGGGAGGGCCCAACGAGCAGTACTTC
CVSSFLAGGPNEQYF
>TRBV12-3/TRBV12-4|TRBJ2-1|NA|NA
TGTGCCAGCAGTTTTTCCCCTAGTGAGCAGTTCTTC
CASSFSPSEQFF
>TRBV5-1|TRBJ1-4|NA|NA
TGCGCCAGCAGCTTGGCCATCCAGAACCCTAATGAAAAACTGTTTTTT
CASSLAIQNPNEKLFF
>TRBV20-1|TRBJ2-7|NA|few
TGCAGTGCTAGCCGGGGCCCATCAGGTGGAGAGCAGTACTTC
CSASRGPSGGEQYF
>TRBV2|TRBJ2-7|TRBD2|few
TGTGCCAGCAGTGAACGGGGTAGCGGGAGTTTATTTTTCTACGAGCAGTACTTC
CASSERGSGSLFFYEQYF
>TRBV4-1|TRBJ1-1|NA|many
TGCGCCAGCAGCCAAGTGGGGTCTCTGAACACTGAAGCTTTCTTT
CASSQVGSLNTEAFF
>TRBV7-9|TRBJ2-2|NA|few
TGTGCCAGCAGCCAAGAGGTTACGAACACCGGGGAGCTGTTTTTT
CASSQEVTNTGELFF
>TRBV18|TRBJ2-7|TRBD2|NA
TGTGCCAGCTCACCACTAGCGGGAGGGCCTAACGAGCAGTACTTC
CASSPLAGGPNEQYF
>TRBV5-1|TRBJ1-1|NA|few
TGCGCCAGCAGCATCACCAGGGTGGGGAGCACTGAAGCTTTCTTT
CASSITRVGSTEAFF
>TRBV20-1|TRBJ1-4|NA|NA
TGCAGTGCCCCGCGAGGGGCGGCAACTAATGAAAAACTGTTTTTT
CSAPRGAATNEKLFF
>TRBV27|TRBJ2-3|TRBD2|few
TGTGCCAGCAGTTCCCCTAGCGGGACTAGCACAGATACGCAGTATTTT
CASSSPSGTSTDTQYF
>TRBV5-1|TRBJ2-1|NA|NA
TGCGCCAGCAGCTTGGATTCCCAAGGGGGGAATGAGCAGTTCTTC
CASSLDSQGGNEQFF
>TRBV28|TRBJ2-1|TRBD2|NA
TGTGCCAGCAGCTCAATAGCGGGACAGTTCTTC
CASSSIAGQFF
>TRBV15|TRBJ1-1|NA|few
TGTGCCACCAGTAAATCGAAAGGGGGAAACACTGAAGCTTTCTTT
CATSKSKGGNTEAFF
>TRBV9|TRBJ1-4|NA|NA
TGTGCCAGCAGGCGACGTAGGTCAACTAATGAAAAACTGTTTTTT
CASRRRRSTNEKLFF